This T cell receptor beta chain was captured in a study of T cell responses to AZD1222 COVID-19 vaccine. Germline V CDR1 and CDR2: LGHDT, YNNKEL (reference sequence). The junction had 4 bases not matched to a gene; V was cut back by 0 bases and J by 5 bases. The CDR3 runs 15 residues. Here immunoSEQ multiplex PCR was the method, and the copy in TCRdb shows in-frame clones only, minus some. This sample has 40,000 to 60,000 clones, with about 90% found just once. Sequences were derived from peripheral blood, sampled 28 days after the second AZD1222 dose. The genes are TRBV3-1 (or the pseudogene TRBV3-2) and TRBJ2-1; 7 bases line up with TRBD1. The clonotype comes from an adult who received the AZD1222 COVID-19 vaccine. CDR3 sequence reads: CASSQDTGANNEQFF. In DNA form, the CDR3 reads TGTGCCAGCAGCCAAGATACAGGGGCTAACAATGAGCAGTTCTTC.